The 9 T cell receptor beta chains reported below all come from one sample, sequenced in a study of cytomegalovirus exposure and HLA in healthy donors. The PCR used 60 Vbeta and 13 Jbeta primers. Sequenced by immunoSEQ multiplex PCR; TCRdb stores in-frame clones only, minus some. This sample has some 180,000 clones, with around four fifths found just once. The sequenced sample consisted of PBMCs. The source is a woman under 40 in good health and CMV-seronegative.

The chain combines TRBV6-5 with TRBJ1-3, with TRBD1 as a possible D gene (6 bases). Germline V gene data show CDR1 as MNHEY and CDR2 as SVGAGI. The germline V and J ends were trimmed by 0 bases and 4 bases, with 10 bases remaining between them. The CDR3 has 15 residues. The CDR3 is CASSYSMGAGNTIYF. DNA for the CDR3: TGTGCCAGCAGTTACTCGATGGGGGCCGGAAACACCATATATTTT.

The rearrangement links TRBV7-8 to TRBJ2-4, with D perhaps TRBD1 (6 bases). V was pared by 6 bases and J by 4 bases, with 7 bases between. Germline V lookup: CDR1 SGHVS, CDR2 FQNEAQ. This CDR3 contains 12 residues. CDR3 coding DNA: TGTGCCAGCAGAGGGGGTAAAAACATTCAGTACTTC. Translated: CASRGGKNIQYF.

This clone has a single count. In DNA, the CDR3 is TGTGCCATCAGTGAGGGACAGGGGAAGAATTCACCCCTCCACTTT. Translated: CAISEGQGKNSPLHF. This chain joins TRBV10-3 and TRBJ1-6, with 9 bases lining up with TRBD1. CDR3 length: 15 residues. Trimming took 2 bases from V and 7 from J; bases not matched to a gene: 3. Germline V gene data show CDR1 as ENHRY and CDR2 as SYGVKD.

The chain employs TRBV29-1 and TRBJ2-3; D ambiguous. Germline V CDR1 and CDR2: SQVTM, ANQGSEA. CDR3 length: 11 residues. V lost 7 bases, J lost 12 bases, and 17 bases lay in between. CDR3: CSEINSLTQYF. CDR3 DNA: TGCAGCGAGATAAACAGCCTAACCCAGTATTTT.

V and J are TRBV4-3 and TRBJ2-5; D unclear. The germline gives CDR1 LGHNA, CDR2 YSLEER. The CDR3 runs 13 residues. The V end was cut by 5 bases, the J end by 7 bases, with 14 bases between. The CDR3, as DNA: TGCGCCAGCAGCTTGGGTCAGGAAGGGACCCAGTACTTC. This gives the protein CASSLGQEGTQYF.

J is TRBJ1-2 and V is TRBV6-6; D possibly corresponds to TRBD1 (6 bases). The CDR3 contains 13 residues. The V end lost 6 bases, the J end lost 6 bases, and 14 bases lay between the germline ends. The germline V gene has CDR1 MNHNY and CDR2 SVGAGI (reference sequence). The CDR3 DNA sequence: TGTGCCAGCAGAGAACAGGGTGGGAATGGCTACACCTTC. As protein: CASREQGGNGYTF.

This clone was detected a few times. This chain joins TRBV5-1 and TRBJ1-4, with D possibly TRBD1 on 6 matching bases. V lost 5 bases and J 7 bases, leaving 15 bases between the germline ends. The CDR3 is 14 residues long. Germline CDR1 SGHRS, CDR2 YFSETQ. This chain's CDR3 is CASRFQGGGEKLFF. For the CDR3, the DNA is TGCGCCAGCAGATTTCAGGGAGGGGGTGAAAAACTGTTTTTT.

This CDR3 is CASGFTGPYEQYF. The CDR3 bases are TGTGCCAGCGGGTTTACAGGGCCCTACGAGCAGTACTTC. V and J are TRBV27 and TRBJ2-7; D possibly corresponds to TRBD1 (6 bases). Germline CDR1 MNHEY, CDR2 SMNVEV (reference sequence). V lost 8 bases and J 2 bases, leaving 13 bases between the germline ends. The CDR3 has 13 amino acids.

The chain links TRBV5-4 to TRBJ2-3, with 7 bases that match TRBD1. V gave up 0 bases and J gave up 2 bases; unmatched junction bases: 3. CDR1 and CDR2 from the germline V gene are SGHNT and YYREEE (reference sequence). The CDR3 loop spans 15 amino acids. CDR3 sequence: CASSLATGATDTQYF. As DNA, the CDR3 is TGTGCCAGCAGCTTGGCCACAGGGGCCACAGATACGCAGTATTTT.